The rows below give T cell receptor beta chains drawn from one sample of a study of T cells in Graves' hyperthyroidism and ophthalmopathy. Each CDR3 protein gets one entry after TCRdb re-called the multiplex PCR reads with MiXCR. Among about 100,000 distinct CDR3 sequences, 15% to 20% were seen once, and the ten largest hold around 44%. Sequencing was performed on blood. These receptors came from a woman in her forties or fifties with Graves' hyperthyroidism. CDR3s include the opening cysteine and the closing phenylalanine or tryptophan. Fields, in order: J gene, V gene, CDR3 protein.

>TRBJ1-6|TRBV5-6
CASSLGPSALGDSPLHF
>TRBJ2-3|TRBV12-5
CASGLPFSPPRENSTDTQYF
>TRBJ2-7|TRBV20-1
CSATLGAGVNEQYF
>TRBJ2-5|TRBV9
CASSVGSGRGETQYF
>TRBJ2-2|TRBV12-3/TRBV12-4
CASSPSGRTGELFF
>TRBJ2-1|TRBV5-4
CASSFPVGGRENEQFF
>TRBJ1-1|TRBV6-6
CASSYPFVGAEAFF
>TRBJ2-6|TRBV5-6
CASSSGSQTNVLTF
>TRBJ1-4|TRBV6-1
CASSPGHATNEKLFF
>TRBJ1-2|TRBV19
CASRAYAGTGYGYTF
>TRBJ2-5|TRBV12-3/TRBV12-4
CASSLRSGAETQYF
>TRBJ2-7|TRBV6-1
CASTSTQGYSYEQYF
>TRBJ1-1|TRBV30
CAWSARNTEAFF
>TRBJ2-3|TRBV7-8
CASSWRTSGLTDTQYF
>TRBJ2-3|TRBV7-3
CASSLKLATDTQYF
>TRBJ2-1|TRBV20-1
CSARGTPGLAGYNEQFF
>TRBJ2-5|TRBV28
CASSFHGREYQETQYF
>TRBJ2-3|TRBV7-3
CASSPAPGGTDTQYF
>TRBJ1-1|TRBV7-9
CASSLGRGLMNTEAFF
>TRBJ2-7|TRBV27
CASSLDGGSSYEQYF